A single sample is the source of the 2 T cell receptor beta chains below, sequenced in a study of type 1 regulatory T cells. TCRdb itself ran the reads through MiXCR, one entry per CDR3 protein. The sample yields around 69,000 distinct CDR3 sequences, roughly three fifths seen once. These TCRs' antigens remain unknown. The specimen was cultured T cells, either the whole culture or a sorted T cell fraction (not recorded which). As for subset: Tr1-enriched cell product generated in vitro against host alloantigens. All receptors come from a human donor in good health.

The V and J genes are TRBV6-2 or TRBV6-3 and TRBJ1-6; D is unresolved. Trimming shortened V by 9 bases and J by 7 bases, and 19 bases separated the two germline ends. The germline V gene has CDR1 MNHEY and CDR2 SVGEGT. The CDR3 is made up of 15 amino acids. The CDR3 here is CASTSLGNGNSPLHF. CDR3 DNA: TGTGCCAGTACGAGTTTGGGCAACGGAAATTCACCCCTCCACTTT.

For the CDR3, the DNA is TGTGCCAGTACACCAGGGTTGAACAATCAGCCCCAGCATTTT. Residues: CASTPGLNNQPQHF. V and J are TRBV19 and TRBJ1-5, with a possible D match to TRBD1 (5 bases). V dropped 7 bases and J dropped 3 bases, with 13 bases sitting between them. The CDR3 has 14 amino acids. Germline CDR1 and CDR2: LNHDA and SQIVND (reference sequence).